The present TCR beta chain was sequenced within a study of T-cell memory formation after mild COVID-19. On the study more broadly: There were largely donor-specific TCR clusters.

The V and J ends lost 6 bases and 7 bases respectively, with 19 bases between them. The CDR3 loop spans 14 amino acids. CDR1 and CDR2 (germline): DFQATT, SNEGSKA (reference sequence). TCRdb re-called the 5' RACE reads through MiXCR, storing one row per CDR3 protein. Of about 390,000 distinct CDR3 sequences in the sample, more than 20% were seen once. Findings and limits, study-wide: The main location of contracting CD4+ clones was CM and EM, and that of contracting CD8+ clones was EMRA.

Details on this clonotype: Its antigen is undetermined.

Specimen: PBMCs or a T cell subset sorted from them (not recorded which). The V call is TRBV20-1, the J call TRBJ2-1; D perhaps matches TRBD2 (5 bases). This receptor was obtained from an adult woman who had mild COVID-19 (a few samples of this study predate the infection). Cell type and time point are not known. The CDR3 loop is CSAGRTHLNNEQFF. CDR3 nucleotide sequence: TGCAGTGCCGGCCGGACTCATTTAAATAATGAGCAGTTCTTC.